This TCR beta chain was captured by sequencing in a study of cytomegalovirus exposure and HLA in healthy donors. Study-wide points: According to a later analysis, most TCR beta chains associated with CMV appeared HLA-restricted.

Primers for the PCR totalled 60 Vbeta and 13 Jbeta. The method was immunoSEQ multiplex PCR; TCRdb's version includes in-frame clones alone and lacks a portion of them. This repertoire shows about 140,000 clones, 65% to 90% found once; its top ten account for 1.2%. Concerning this clone itself: Its antigen is not known.

The CDR3 sequence is 15 residues long. Per germline, CDR1 MRHNA and CDR2 SNTAGT. V lost 3 bases to trimming and J lost 3 bases; unmatched junction nucleotides: 0. The clonotype originates from a female donor in good health and CMV-seronegative. Source material: PBMCs. The chain combines TRBV6-4 with TRBJ2-3; 13 positions match TRBD2. The CDR3 is CASSETSGRTDTQYF. CDR3 nucleotides: TGTGCCAGCAGTGAGACTAGCGGGAGGACAGATACGCAGTATTTT.